This T cell receptor (beta chain) was observed in a study of blood T cells in healthy people across ages. The use of a sample-barcoded 5' primer and a J-beta primer mix characterized a second PCR of 7 to 11 cycles. One entry per CDR3 protein results from TCRdb running MiXCR on the 5' RACE reads. The profile shows more than 800,000 distinct CDR3 sequences, under 35% of them singletons. In this sample, this clonotype turned up many times. The sequencing sample was made of blood. The TCR originated in a woman aged 80 or older in good health.

CDR3: CASSLSRAGSIQYF. The CDR3 coding sequence is TGTGCCAGCAGTTTATCCCGAGCAGGGAGCATTCAGTACTTC. J is TRBJ2-4 and V is TRBV28, with D perhaps TRBD1 or TRBD2 (5 bases each). CDR3 size: 14 residues. From germline, CDR1 is MDHEN and CDR2 SYDVKM. The ends were cut back, 1 base at V and 9 bases at J, with 13 bases in the middle.